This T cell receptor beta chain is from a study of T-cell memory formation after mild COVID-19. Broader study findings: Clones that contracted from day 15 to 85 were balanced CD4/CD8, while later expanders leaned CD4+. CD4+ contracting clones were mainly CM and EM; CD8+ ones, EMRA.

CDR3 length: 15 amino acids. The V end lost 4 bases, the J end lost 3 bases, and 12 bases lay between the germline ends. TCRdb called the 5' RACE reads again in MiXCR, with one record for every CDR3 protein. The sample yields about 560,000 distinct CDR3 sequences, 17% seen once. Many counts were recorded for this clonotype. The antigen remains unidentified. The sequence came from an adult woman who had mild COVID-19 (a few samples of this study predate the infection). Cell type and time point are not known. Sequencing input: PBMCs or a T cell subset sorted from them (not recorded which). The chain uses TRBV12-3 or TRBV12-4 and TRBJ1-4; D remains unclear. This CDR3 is CASSSDGAPNEKLFF. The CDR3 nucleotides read TGTGCCAGCAGTTCAGACGGCGCTCCTAATGAAAAACTGTTTTTT.